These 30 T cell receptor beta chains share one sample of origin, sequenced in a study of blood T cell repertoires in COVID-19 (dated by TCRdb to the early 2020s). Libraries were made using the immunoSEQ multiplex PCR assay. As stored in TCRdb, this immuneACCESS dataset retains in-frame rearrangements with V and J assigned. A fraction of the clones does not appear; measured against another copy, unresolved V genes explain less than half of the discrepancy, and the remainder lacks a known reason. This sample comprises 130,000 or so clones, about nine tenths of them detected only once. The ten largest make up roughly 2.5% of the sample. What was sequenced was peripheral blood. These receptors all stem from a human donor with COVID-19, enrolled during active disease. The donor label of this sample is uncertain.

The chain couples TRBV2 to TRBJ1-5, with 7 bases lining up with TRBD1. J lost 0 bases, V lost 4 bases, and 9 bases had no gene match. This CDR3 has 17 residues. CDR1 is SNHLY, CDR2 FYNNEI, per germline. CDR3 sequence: CASSGPGGPYSNQPQHF. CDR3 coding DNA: TGTGCCAGCAGTGGTCCAGGGGGTCCCTATAGCAATCAGCCCCAGCATTTT.

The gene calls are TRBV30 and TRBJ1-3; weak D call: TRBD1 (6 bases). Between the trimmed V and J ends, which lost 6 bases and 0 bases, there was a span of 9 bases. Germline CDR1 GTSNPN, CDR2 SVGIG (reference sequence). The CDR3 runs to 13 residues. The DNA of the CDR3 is TGTGCCTGCGAACAGGGCTCTGGAAACACCATATATTTT. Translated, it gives CACEQGSGNTIYF.

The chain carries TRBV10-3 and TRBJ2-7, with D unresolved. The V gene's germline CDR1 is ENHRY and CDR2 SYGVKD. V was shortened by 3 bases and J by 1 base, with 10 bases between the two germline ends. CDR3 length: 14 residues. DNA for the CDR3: TGTGCCATCAGTGAATTAACTAATTCCTACGAGCAGTACTTC. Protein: CAISELTNSYEQYF.

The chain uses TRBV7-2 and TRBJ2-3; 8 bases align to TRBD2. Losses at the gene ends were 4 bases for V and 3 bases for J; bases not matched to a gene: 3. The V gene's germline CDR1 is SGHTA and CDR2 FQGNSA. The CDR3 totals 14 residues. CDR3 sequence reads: CASSSTSGTDTQYF. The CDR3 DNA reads TGTGCCAGCAGCTCAACTAGCGGTACAGATACGCAGTATTTT.

CDR3 in amino acids: CASSLGSHQPQHF. Written as DNA, the CDR3 is TGTGCCAGCAGCCTCGGGAGTCATCAGCCCCAGCATTTT. This rearrangement joins TRBV6-5 to TRBJ1-5, with no clear D. This CDR3 comprises 13 residues. Trimming pared 6 bases from V and 5 bases from J, leaving 11 bases between. The germline V gene has CDR1 MNHEY and CDR2 SVGAGI.

DNA for the CDR3: TGCGCCAGCAGCTTGCGCCAGACTGACTATGGCTACACCTTC. Translated, it gives CASSLRQTDYGYTF. The chain carries TRBV5-1 and TRBJ1-2; D remains unclear. Per germline, CDR1 SGHRS and CDR2 YFSETQ. V lost 1 base to trimming and J lost 3 bases, with 10 bases between them. CDR3 length: 14 amino acids. The complete variable domain, with remaining parts taken from reference TRBV5-1 and TRBJ1-2, reads KAGVTQTPRYLIKTRGQQVTLSCSPISGHRSVSWYQQTPGQGLQFLFEYFSETQRNKGNFPGRFSGRQFSNSRSEMNVSTLELGDSALYLCASSLRQTDYGYTFGSGTRLTVV.

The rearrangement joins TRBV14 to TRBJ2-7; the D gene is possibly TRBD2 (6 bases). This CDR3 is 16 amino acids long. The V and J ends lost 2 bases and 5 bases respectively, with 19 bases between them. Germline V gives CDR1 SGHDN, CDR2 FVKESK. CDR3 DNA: TGTGCCAGCAGCCAAACCGGGGGACTGCCCCAAAACGAGCAGTACTTC. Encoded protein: CASSQTGGLPQNEQYF. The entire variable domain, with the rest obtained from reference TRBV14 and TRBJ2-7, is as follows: EAGVTQFPSHSVIEKGQTVTLRCDPISGHDNLYWYRRVMGKEIKFLLHFVKESKQDESGMPNNRFLAERTGGTYSTLKVQPAELEDSGVYFCASSQTGGLPQNEQYFGPGTRLTVT.

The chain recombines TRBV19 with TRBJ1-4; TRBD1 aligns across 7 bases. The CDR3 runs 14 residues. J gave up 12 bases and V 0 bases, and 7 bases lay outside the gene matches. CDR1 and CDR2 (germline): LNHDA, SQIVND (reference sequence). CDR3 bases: TGTGCCAGTAGTATAGACCCCGACAGGGAGGAACTGTTTTTT. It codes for CASSIDPDREELFF.

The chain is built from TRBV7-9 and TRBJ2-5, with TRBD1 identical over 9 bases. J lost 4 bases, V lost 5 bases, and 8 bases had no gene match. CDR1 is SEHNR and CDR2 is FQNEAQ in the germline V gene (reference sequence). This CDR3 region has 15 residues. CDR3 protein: CASSPYGQGSETQYF. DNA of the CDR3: TGTGCCAGCAGCCCCTACGGACAGGGGTCAGAGACCCAGTACTTC.

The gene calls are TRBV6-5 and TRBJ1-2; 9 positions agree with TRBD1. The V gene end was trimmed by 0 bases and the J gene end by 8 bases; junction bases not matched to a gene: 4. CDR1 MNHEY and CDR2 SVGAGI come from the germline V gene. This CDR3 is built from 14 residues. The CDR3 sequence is CASSYSGTGNGYTF. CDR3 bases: TGTGCCAGCAGTTACTCCGGGACAGGGAACGGCTACACCTTC.

In DNA, the CDR3 is TGTGCCTGGAGTGTAGAAGGCAGGGGGGAGAAAGGCACCGGGGAGCTGTTTTTT. Protein: CAWSVEGRGEKGTGELFF. This chain links TRBV30 with TRBJ2-2, with a possible D match to TRBD1 (7 bases). Germline V gene lookup returns CDR1 GTSNPN and CDR2 SVGIG (reference sequence). The CDR3 has 18 amino acids. V lost 0 bases to trimming and J lost 4 bases, with 21 bases between them.

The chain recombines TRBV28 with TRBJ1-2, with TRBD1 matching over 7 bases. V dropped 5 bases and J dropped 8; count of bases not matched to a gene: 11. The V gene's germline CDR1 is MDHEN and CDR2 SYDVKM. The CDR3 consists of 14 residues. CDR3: CASSPAGTVSGYTF. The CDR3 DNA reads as TGTGCCAGCAGTCCGGCCGGGACAGTCTCCGGCTACACCTTC.

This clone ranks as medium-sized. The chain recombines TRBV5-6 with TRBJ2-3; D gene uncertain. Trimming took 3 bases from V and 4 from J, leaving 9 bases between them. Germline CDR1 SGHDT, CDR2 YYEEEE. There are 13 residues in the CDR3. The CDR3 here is CASSSDSPDTQYF. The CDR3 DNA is TGTGCCAGCAGCTCAGACTCGCCAGATACGCAGTATTTT. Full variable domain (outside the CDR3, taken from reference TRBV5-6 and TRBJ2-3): DAGVTQSPTHLIKTRGQQVTLRCSPKSGHDTVSWYQQALGQGPQFIFQYYEEEERQRGNFPDRFSGHQFPNYSSELNVNALLLGDSALYLCASSSDSPDTQYFGPGTRLTVL.

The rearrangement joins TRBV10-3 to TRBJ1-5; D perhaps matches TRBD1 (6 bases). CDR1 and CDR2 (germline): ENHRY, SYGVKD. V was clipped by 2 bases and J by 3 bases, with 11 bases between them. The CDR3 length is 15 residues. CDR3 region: CAISEQTGNNQPQHF. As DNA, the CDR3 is TGTGCCATCAGTGAGCAAACAGGGAACAATCAGCCCCAGCATTTT.

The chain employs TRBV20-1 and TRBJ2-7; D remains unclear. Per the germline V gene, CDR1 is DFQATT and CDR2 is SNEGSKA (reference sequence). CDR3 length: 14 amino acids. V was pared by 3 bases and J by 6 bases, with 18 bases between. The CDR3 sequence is CSASLSPEPLEQYF. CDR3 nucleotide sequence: TGCAGTGCTAGTCTCTCTCCAGAACCCCTCGAGCAGTACTTC.

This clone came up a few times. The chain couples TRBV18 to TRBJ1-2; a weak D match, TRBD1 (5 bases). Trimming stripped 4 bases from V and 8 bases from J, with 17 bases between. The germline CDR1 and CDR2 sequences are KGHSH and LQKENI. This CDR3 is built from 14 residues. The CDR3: CASSHPSGGGGYTF. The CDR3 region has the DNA TGTGCCAGCTCACACCCCAGTGGTGGGGGGGGCTACACCTTC.

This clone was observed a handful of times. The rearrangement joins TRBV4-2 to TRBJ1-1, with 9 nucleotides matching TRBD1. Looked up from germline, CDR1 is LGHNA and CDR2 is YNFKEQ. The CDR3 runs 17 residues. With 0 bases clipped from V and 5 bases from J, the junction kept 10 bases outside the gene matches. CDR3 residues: CASSQDGTGPSGTEAFF. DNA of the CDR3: TGTGCCAGCAGCCAAGACGGGACAGGGCCCAGTGGTACTGAAGCTTTCTTT.

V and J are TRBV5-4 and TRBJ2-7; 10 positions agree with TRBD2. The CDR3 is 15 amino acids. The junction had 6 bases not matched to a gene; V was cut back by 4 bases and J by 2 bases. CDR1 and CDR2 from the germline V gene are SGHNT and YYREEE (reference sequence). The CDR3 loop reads CASSRGTSAAYEQYF. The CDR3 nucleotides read TGTGCCAGCAGCAGAGGGACTAGCGCGGCCTACGAGCAGTACTTC.

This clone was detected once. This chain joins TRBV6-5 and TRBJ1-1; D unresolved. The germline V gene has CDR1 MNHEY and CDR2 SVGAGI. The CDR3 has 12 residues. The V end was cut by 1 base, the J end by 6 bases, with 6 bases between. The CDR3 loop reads CASSYWGAEAFF. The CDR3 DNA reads TGTGCCAGCAGTTACTGGGGAGCTGAAGCTTTCTTT.

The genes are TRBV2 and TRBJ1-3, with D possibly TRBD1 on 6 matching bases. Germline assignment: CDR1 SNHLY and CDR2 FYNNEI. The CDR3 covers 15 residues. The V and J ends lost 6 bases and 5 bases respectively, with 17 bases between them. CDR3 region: CASRPTGFGRNTIYF. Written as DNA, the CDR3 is TGTGCCAGCAGGCCCACAGGGTTCGGAAGAAACACCATATATTTT.

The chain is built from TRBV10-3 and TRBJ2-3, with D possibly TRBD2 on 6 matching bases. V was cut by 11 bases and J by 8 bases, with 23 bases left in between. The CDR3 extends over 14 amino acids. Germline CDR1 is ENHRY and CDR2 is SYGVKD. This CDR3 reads CAPFAGSPSGTQYF. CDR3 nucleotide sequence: TGTGCCCCCTTTGCGGGGAGCCCTTCCGGTACGCAGTATTTT.

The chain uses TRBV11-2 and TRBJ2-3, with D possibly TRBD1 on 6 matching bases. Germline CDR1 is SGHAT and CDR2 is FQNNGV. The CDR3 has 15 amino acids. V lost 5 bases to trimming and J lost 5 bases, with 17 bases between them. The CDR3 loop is CASSPGAGWGDTQYF. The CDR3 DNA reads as TGTGCCAGCAGCCCAGGGGCAGGGTGGGGAGATACGCAGTATTTT. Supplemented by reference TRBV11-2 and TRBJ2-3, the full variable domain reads EAGVAQSPRYKIIEKRQSVAFWCNPISGHATLYWYQQILGQGPKLLIQFQNNGVVDDSQLPKDRFSAERLKGVDSTLKIQPAKLEDSAVYLCASSPGAGWGDTQYFGPGTRLTVL.

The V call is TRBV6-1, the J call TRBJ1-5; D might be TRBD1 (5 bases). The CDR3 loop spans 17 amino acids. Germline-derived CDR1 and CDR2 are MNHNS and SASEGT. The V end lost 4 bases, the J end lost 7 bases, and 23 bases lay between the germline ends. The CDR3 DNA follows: TGTGCCAGCAGTGGAGGTCCGGGCCTGGGGAGGGACCAGCCCCAGCATTTT. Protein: CASSGGPGLGRDQPQHF.

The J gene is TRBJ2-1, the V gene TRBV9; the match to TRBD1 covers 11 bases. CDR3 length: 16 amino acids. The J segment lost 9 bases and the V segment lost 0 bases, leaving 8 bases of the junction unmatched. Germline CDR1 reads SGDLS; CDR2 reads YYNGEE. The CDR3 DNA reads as TGTGCCAGCAGCGTAGCCGGGACAGGGGGAACTGGTGAGCAGTTCTTC. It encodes CASSVAGTGGTGEQFF.

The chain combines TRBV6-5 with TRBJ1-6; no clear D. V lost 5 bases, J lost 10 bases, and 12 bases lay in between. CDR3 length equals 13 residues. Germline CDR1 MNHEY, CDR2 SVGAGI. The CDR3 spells CASSPPRRSPLHF. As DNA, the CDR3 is TGTGCCAGCAGTCCCCCCCGGAGATCACCCCTCCACTTT.

CDR3 sequence (DNA): TGTGCCAGCAGCTCCGGGACTAGCGGGACTAGCACAGATACGCAGTATTTT. Its translation: CASSSGTSGTSTDTQYF. The V gene is TRBV13, the J gene TRBJ2-3; TRBD2 agrees at 13 bases. Germline CDR1 PRHDT, CDR2 FYEKMQ (reference sequence). With V trimmed by 4 bases and J by 0 bases, 4 bases remained unmatched. This CDR3 spans 17 amino acids.

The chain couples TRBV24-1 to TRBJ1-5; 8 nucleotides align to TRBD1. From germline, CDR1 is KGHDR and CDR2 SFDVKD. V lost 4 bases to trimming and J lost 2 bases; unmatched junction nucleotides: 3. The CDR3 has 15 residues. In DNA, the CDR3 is TGTGCCACCAGTGACCCGACAGGGGGCAATCAGCCCCAGCATTTT. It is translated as CATSDPTGGNQPQHF.

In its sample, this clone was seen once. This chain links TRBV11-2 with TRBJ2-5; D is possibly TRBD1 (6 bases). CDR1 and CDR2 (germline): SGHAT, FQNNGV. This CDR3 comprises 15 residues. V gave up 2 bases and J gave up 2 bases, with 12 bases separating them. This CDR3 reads CASSLLRTAQETQYF. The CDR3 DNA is TGTGCCAGCAGCTTACTACGGACAGCTCAAGAGACCCAGTACTTC. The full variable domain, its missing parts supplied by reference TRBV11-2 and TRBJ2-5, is EAGVAQSPRYKIIEKRQSVAFWCNPISGHATLYWYQQILGQGPKLLIQFQNNGVVDDSQLPKDRFSAERLKGVDSTLKIQPAKLEDSAVYLCASSLLRTAQETQYFGPGTRLLVL.

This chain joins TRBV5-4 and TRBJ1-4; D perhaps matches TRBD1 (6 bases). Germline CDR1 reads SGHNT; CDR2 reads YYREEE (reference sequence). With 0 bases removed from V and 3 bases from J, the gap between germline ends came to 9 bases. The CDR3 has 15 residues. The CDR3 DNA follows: TGTGCCAGCAGCTTGGAGGACAGACCTAATGAAAAACTGTTTTTT. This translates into CASSLEDRPNEKLFF.

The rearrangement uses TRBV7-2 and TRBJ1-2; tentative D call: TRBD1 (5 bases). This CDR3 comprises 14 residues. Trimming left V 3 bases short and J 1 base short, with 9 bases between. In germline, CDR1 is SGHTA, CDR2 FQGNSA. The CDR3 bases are TGTGCCAGCAGCTTCCCCGGGGGTAACTATGGCTACACCTTC. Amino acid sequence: CASSFPGGNYGYTF.